This T cell receptor (beta chain) was observed in a study of T cells in women clearing cervical HPV infection. On the study more broadly: HLA type stays a possible confounder, typing being limited. Findings of the study overall: It is unknown whether associations predate infection; no effector/memory or HPV-specific sorting.

Germline-derived CDR1 and CDR2 are SGHNT and YYREEE (reference sequence). This CDR3 spans 13 amino acids. V gave up 0 bases and J gave up 2 bases, with 5 bases separating them. Profiled with immunoSEQ multiplex PCR; TCRdb holds only in-frame clones, not every one. The ten most abundant clones cover about 8% of a sample with about 41,000 clones. MY09/MY11 PCR detected cervical HPV DNA; dot-blot assigned genotypes. A remark on this clone: What it binds is not known. The CDR3 end falls 3 residues outside the read, so it is completed with the germline J gene.

The sequence derives from a woman aged 18-69 years with a cervical HPV16 infection that either progressed to CIN3+ or cleared (not recorded which). Material for sequencing was blood buffy coat. V usage is TRBV5-4 and J usage is TRBJ1-1; the D is unclear. The DNA read from the CDR3 is TGTGCCAGCAGCTTGGCAGGAAACACTGAA. Translating it yields CASSLAGNTE. In full, the CDR3 is CASSLAGNTEAFF.